This T cell receptor (beta chain) comes out of a study of T cell changes during pregnancy in multiple sclerosis. The CDR3 covers 15 residues. The V gene end was trimmed by 2 bases and the J gene end by 4 bases; junction bases not matched to a gene: 5. Germline V gene sequence: CDR1 MNHNS, CDR2 SASEGT. This clone was found many times. Clones were sequenced by immunoSEQ multiplex PCR, and TCRdb holds only the in-frame ones, with some missing. The sample has some 67,000 clones, around 90% seen once. The chain recombines TRBV6-1 with TRBJ1-2, with TRBD1 matching 9 bases. This sample comprised peripheral blood, obtained after pregnancy. The clonotype comes from a female donor with multiple sclerosis, enrolled in a pregnancy study. As DNA, the CDR3 is TGTGCCAGCAGTGAACGTATGGGACAGGGCTATGGCTACACCTTC. This encodes CASSERMGQGYGYTF.